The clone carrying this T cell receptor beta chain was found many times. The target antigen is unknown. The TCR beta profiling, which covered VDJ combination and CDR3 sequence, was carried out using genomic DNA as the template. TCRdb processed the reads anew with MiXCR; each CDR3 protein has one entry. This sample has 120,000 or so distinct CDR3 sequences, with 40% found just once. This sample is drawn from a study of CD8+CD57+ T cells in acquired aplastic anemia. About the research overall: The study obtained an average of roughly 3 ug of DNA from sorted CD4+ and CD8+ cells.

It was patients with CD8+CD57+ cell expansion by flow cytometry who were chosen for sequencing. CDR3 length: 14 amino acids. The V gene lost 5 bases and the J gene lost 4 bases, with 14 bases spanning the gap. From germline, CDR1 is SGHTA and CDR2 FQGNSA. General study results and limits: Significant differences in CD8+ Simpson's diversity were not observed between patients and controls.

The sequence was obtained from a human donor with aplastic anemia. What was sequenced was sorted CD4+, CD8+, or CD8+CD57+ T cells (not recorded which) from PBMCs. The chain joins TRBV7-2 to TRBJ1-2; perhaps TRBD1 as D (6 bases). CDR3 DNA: TGTGCCAGCAGCGGACAGACAGGCAGCTATGGCTACACCTTC. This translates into CASSGQTGSYGYTF.